This is a list of T cell receptor beta chains from one sample in a study of tissue T cells after allogeneic stem cell transplantation. TCRdb keeps only in-frame clones here, not all; method: immunoSEQ multiplex PCR. The data show about 40,000 clones, about nine tenths seen once. The source was blood, collected before transplantation. The receptors originated from a woman aged 35 to 70 who later had graft-versus-host disease after an allogeneic stem cell transplant. Each CDR3 is given with its conserved first and last residue. A D gene is named only where the DNA matches it firmly. Expanded clones get a size class; other rows say once, few or many, or leave the size out.

>TRBV7-9|.|TRBJ2-7|.
TGTGCCAGCAGCCACAGGGAAGGGTTCTACGAGCAGTACTTC
CASSHREGFYEQYF
>TRBV6-5|once|TRBJ2-7|.
TGTGCCAGCAGTTACTCAGGACAGAACTACGAGCAGTACTTC
CASSYSGQNYEQYF
>TRBV30|.|TRBJ2-1|TRBD2
TGTGCCTGGAGGGGGACTAACACCTACAATGAGCAGTTCTTC
CAWRGTNTYNEQFF
>TRBV9|.|TRBJ2-2|TRBD2
TGTGCCAGCAGCGTAGGCAGCGGGATGGACACCGGGGAGCTGTTTTTT
CASSVGSGMDTGELFF
>TRBV19|.|TRBJ2-1|.
TGTGCCAGTAGTATTTATATGGCCAACAATGAGCAGTTCTTC
CASSIYMANNEQFF
>TRBV3-1/TRBV3-2|.|TRBJ2-7|TRBD2
TGTGCCAGCAGCCAAGTACTAGCGGGAGCCTACGAGCAGTACTTC
CASSQVLAGAYEQYF
>TRBV20-1|.|TRBJ1-6|.
TGCAGTGCTGCCTGGGGTTCACCCCTCCACTTT
CSAAWGSPLHF
>TRBV27|.|TRBJ1-4|TRBD1
TGTGCCAGCAGTTCCTCCCCTCGGGACAGGGGGCCAAAACTGTTTTTT
CASSSSPRDRGPKLFF
>TRBV6-5|.|TRBJ1-2|.
TGTGCCAGCAGCCTCAGGGAGGGGTATGGCTACACCTTC
CASSLREGYGYTF
>TRBV2|.|TRBJ2-5|.
TGTGCCAGCAGTGGAGCAATCCAAGAGACCCAGTACTTC
CASSGAIQETQYF
>TRBV18|.|TRBJ2-1|.
TGTGCCAGCTCACCTTATTCGACAGGCCCTAACAATGAGCAGTTCTTC
CASSPYSTGPNNEQFF
>TRBV6-5|.|TRBJ1-3|.
TGTGCCAGCAGTTCAGTGGGTTCTGGAAACACCATATATTTT
CASSSVGSGNTIYF
>TRBV5-6|.|TRBJ1-5|TRBD1
TGTGCCAGCAGCCAACGACAGGGGTGGCAGCCCCAGCATTTT
CASSQRQGWQPQHF
>TRBV2|.|TRBJ2-7|.
TGTGCCAGCAGTGAAGCGCCCAGGGTCTCCTACGAGCAGTACTTC
CASSEAPRVSYEQYF
>TRBV7-2|.|TRBJ2-7|.
TGTGCCAGCAGCTTAGCGGTTACTTCCCGCGGCTACGAGCAGTACTTC
CASSLAVTSRGYEQYF
>TRBV7-9|few|TRBJ1-5|.
TGTGCCAGCAGCTTACAGGGGAATCAGCCCCAGCATTTT
CASSLQGNQPQHF
>TRBV4-3|.|TRBJ2-1|.
TGCGCCAGCAGCCCCTCTAGCGTCTCCTACAATGAGCAGTTCTTC
CASSPSSVSYNEQFF
>TRBV11-3|.|TRBJ2-1|TRBD1
TGTGCCAGCAGCAAACACCCGGGACAGCCAGACAATGAGCAGTTCTTC
CASSKHPGQPDNEQFF
>TRBV9|.|TRBJ2-7|TRBD1
TGTGCCAGCAGCGTCGGGACAGCTACCTACGAGCAGTACTTC
CASSVGTATYEQYF
>TRBV29-1|.|TRBJ2-3|TRBD2
TGCAGCGTTGGGGGGGGGTCACGAGATACGCAGTATTTT
CSVGGGSRDTQYF
>TRBV5-1|.|TRBJ2-7|TRBD2
TGCGCCAGCAGCAAAGGGACTAGCCCCCCGGCGGGGGAGCAGTACTTC
CASSKGTSPPAGEQYF
>TRBV4-3|few|TRBJ1-2|.
TGCGCCAGCAGCGCGACAGGTTCCTATGGCTACACCTTC
CASSATGSYGYTF
>TRBV20-1|.|TRBJ2-7|.
TGCAGTGCTAGACTGTACGAGCAGTACTTC
CSARLYEQYF
>TRBV4-3|.|TRBJ2-1|TRBD2
TGCGCCAGCAGCCAAGGACTAGCGGGAAATGAGCAGTTCTTC
CASSQGLAGNEQFF
>TRBV5-1|.|TRBJ2-7|TRBD1
TGCGCCAGCGCCGACAGGGGATCCTACGAGCAGTACTTC
CASADRGSYEQYF
>TRBV7-8|once|TRBJ2-2|TRBD1
TGTGCCAGCAGCACCACCTCCCGGGACAGGGGTAGAGGGGAGCTGTTTTTT
CASSTTSRDRGRGELFF
>TRBV7-9|.|TRBJ2-1|TRBD2
TGTGCCAGCAGCTCCCTAGCGGGGGAACACAATGAGCAGTTCTTC
CASSSLAGEHNEQFF
>TRBV6-2/TRBV6-3|.|TRBJ1-4|.
TGTGCCAGCAGTTACTCTGCACGGGGGACGGTGAAACTGTTTTTT
CASSYSARGTVKLFF
>TRBV30|.|TRBJ2-1|TRBD1
TGTGCCTGGAGCGGGGGACAGGGGGCGAAGACTAACAAAATAAGCTTTAGGCATGAGCAGTTCTTC
CAWSGGQGAKTNKISFRHEQFF
>TRBV28|once|TRBJ2-3|.
TGTGCCAGCAGTTTACGTGGCCTCACAGATACGCAGTATTTT
CASSLRGLTDTQYF
>TRBV7-9|.|TRBJ2-7|.
TGTGCCAGCAGCACCTCGGTTACGGGACCCCCCGAATTTATGCAGTACTTC
CASSTSVTGPPEFMQYF
>TRBV6-5|.|TRBJ1-2|.
TGTGCCAGCAGTCTTAACCGACTCTATGGCTACACCTTC
CASSLNRLYGYTF
>TRBV27|.|TRBJ2-1|.
TGTGCCAGCAGCAACCTAGGGGGGAGAAACTACAATGAGCAGTTCTTC
CASSNLGGRNYNEQFF
>TRBV11-2|.|TRBJ2-1|.
TGTGCCAGCGGTAAGGGTTACAATGAGCAGTTCTTC
CASGKGYNEQFF
>TRBV5-1|.|TRBJ2-2|TRBD2
TGCGCCAGCAGCTCACCGGGACTAGCGGGAGTAGGAACCGGGGAGCTGTTTTTT
CASSSPGLAGVGTGELFF
>TRBV25-1|few|TRBJ2-5|.
TGTGCCAGCAGTGAATCGGTACTAGGACAAGAGACCCAGTACTTC
CASSESVLGQETQYF
>TRBV28|.|TRBJ1-3|TRBD1
TGTGCCAGCAGTTTGGGAACTACAGGGGGCCGAAACACCATATATTTT
CASSLGTTGGRNTIYF
>TRBV5-4|.|TRBJ2-3|TRBD1
TGTGCCAGCAGGACCGGGACAGGGGGGACAGATACGCAGTATTTT
CASRTGTGGTDTQYF
>TRBV5-8|.|TRBJ1-2|TRBD1
TGTGCCAGCAGCTTGGCCCGTGGGACAGCCTATGGCTACACCTTC
CASSLARGTAYGYTF
>TRBV5-4|.|TRBJ2-7|.
TGTGCCAGCAGCTTGTTCGGAACGTACTACGAGCAGTACTTC
CASSLFGTYYEQYF
>TRBV5-1|.|TRBJ2-3|.
TGCGCCAGCAGCTTAGGGGGAGATAGCACAGATACGCAGTATTTT
CASSLGGDSTDTQYF
>TRBV30|.|TRBJ1-1|.
TGTGCCTGGAGGCGGACAGCGAACACTGAAGCTTTCTTT
CAWRRTANTEAFF
>TRBV6-5|.|TRBJ2-7|.
TGTGCCAGCAGCTCCCGGTTGAGGGCCATCTACGAGCAGTACTTC
CASSSRLRAIYEQYF
>TRBV3-1/TRBV3-2|.|TRBJ2-1|TRBD2
TGTGCCAGCAGCAGGAGCGGGGGGGTCTACAATGAGCAGTTCTTC
CASSRSGGVYNEQFF
>TRBV7-9|.|TRBJ2-5|.
TGTGCCAGCAGACGACAGGACCGGCGAGAGACCCAGTACTTC
CASRRQDRRETQYF
>TRBV4-2|.|TRBJ2-5|TRBD2
TGTGCCAGCAGCCAGGGACTAGCGGGAGGTCCAGGGGAGACCCAGTACTTC
CASSQGLAGGPGETQYF